These T cell receptor beta chains were read from a single sample in a study of beta chain features in type 1 diabetes. Some clones are missing from TCRdb's copy, which holds only in-frame ones; the method was immunoSEQ multiplex PCR. The sample lists around 300,000 clones; 8% were seen once. The sequenced sample consisted of central memory CD4+ T cells from blood. The receptors come from a woman aged 18-29 years in good health. The CDR3 runs from the conserved cysteine through the conserved F or W. Each record gives: J gene, D gene, V gene, clone size, CDR3 DNA, CDR3 protein. A D gene is named only where the DNA matches it firmly. A clone size is listed for some rows: how often the clone was seen (once, few, many), or a class if it is expanded.

>TRBJ2-3|-|TRBV7-8|few
TGTGCCAGCAGCTATCCAGGAGATACGCAGTATTTT
CASSYPGDTQYF
>TRBJ1-1|-|TRBV7-2|-
TGTGCCAGCAGCCCCCGCAGGTCGGGGGTTTTCGCTGAAGCTTTCTTT
CASSPRRSGVFAEAFF
>TRBJ1-2|-|TRBV29-1|few
TGCAGCGTCGTGGACAGAGTGCTGGTCCGTGGCTACACCTTC
CSVVDRVLVRGYTF
>TRBJ2-5|TRBD2|TRBV5-1|-
TGCGCCAGCAGCCCGGGACTAGCGGGAGAACTCGTGGAGACCCAGTACTTC
CASSPGLAGELVETQYF
>TRBJ2-7|TRBD2|TRBV30|-
TGTGCCTGGAGTGCCGGACTAGTTTACGAGCAGTACTTC
CAWSAGLVYEQYF
>TRBJ2-1|TRBD2|TRBV7-2|few
TGTGCCAGCAGCCCCACTAGCGGGAGGTCGGTTGAGCAGTTCTTC
CASSPTSGRSVEQFF
>TRBJ1-2|TRBD1|TRBV4-2|-
TGTGCCAGCAGCCCTACGGGGCAGGGGGATGGCTACACCTTC
CASSPTGQGDGYTF
>TRBJ2-1|-|TRBV7-3|-
TGTGCCAGCAGCCGCACACTCTCCTACAATGAGCAGTTCTTC
CASSRTLSYNEQFF
>TRBJ1-2|-|TRBV29-1|-
TGCAGCGTTGGACGCACTGGGGATGGCTACACCTTC
CSVGRTGDGYTF
>TRBJ2-2|-|TRBV6-6|-
TGTGCCAGCAGTCCCAGGGGAGGGGAGCTGTTTTTT
CASSPRGGELFF
>TRBJ2-2|-|TRBV10-3|few
TGTGCCATCAGTGAGTCCGAGGGAACCGGGGAGCTGTTTTTT
CAISESEGTGELFF
>TRBJ1-4|-|TRBV19|few
TGTGCCAGTAAACAGGATACGAATGAAAAACTGTTTTTT
CASKQDTNEKLFF
>TRBJ2-5|TRBD2|TRBV5-1|-
TGCGCCAGCAGCCCGTTACTAGCGAACCAAGAGACCCAGTACTTC
CASSPLLANQETQYF
>TRBJ1-1|TRBD1|TRBV10-3|few
TGTGCCATCAGTTCCGTGACAGGGGGCATGAACACTGAAGCTTTCTTT
CAISSVTGGMNTEAFF
>TRBJ2-3|-|TRBV5-6|few
TGTGCCAGCAGCTTCTCTTTACAAGATACGCAGTATTTT
CASSFSLQDTQYF
>TRBJ2-4|-|TRBV29-1|-
TGCAGCGTTGAAGATCAGCCCGGGGCCATTCAGTACTTC
CSVEDQPGAIQYF
>TRBJ2-3|TRBD2|TRBV7-8|-
TGTGCCAGCAGCCCGCTAGCGGGGGGGATCACAGATACGCAGTATTTT
CASSPLAGGITDTQYF
>TRBJ2-1|TRBD2|TRBV5-4|-
TGTGCCAGCAGCCCCAGACTAGCGTCTCGCAATGAGCAGTTCTTC
CASSPRLASRNEQFF
>TRBJ1-3|-|TRBV4-2|few
TGTGCCAGCAGCCAAGAGGGAAACTCTGGAAACACCATATATTTT
CASSQEGNSGNTIYF
>TRBJ1-1|-|TRBV7-8|-
TGTGCCAGCAGCTCCTCCCTGCCAGGGGACACTGAAGCTTTCTTT
CASSSSLPGDTEAFF
>TRBJ2-7|TRBD2|TRBV6-5|-
TGTGCCAGCAGTTACCGGACTAGCGGGAGGCCCTACGAGCAGTACTTC
CASSYRTSGRPYEQYF
>TRBJ1-2|-|TRBV6-4|-
TGTGCCAGCAGGGGCCAGGGCTATGGCTACACCTTC
CASRGQGYGYTF
>TRBJ1-2|TRBD1|TRBV7-2|few
TGTGCCAGCAGCTTGAGGGGGCGAGACGATGGCTACACCTTC
CASSLRGRDDGYTF
>TRBJ2-5|-|TRBV7-9|-
TGTGCCAGCAGCTTAGTATCGGGGACCGGGACCCAGTACTTC
CASSLVSGTGTQYF
>TRBJ2-5|TRBD1|TRBV11-3|-
TGTGCCAGCAGCTCCGGGACAGGGGGCTCTGAGACCCAGTACTTC
CASSSGTGGSETQYF
>TRBJ2-1|TRBD2|TRBV14|-
TGTGCCAGCAGCCGAGGACTAGGTGTATACAATGAGCAGTTCTTC
CASSRGLGVYNEQFF
>TRBJ1-2|-|TRBV6-6|few
TGTGCCAGCAGTTACGAAGGAGTCAGGAGATATGGCTACACCTTC
CASSYEGVRRYGYTF
>TRBJ2-5|-|TRBV18|-
TGTGCCAGCTCGGAAGGGGCGGAGACCCAGTACTTC
CASSEGAETQYF
>TRBJ2-1|TRBD2|TRBV10-3|-
TGTGCCATCAGTGAGTCGATGGGGACTAGCGGGACGGGTAATGAGCAGTTCTTC
CAISESMGTSGTGNEQFF
>TRBJ2-7|-|TRBV19|few
TGTGCCACTGGGCCGGGGTGGGTCCACGAGCAGTACTTC
CATGPGWVHEQYF
>TRBJ1-2|-|TRBV6-5|few
TGTGCCAGCAGTTATTCGTTTTCGGCCGCCGACAGAGGCTACACCTTC
CASSYSFSAADRGYTF
>TRBJ2-1|-|TRBV7-2|few
TGTGCCAGCAGCTTACGTCCCAGCAATGAGCAGTTCTTC
CASSLRPSNEQFF
>TRBJ2-1|TRBD1|TRBV5-1|few
TGCGCCAGCAGCTTAGGGACAGGGCCCTACAATGAGCAGTTCTTC
CASSLGTGPYNEQFF
>TRBJ2-3|TRBD2|TRBV5-6|-
TGTGCCAGCAGCTTGAGAGCGGGAGGTGGCACAGATACGCAGTATTTT
CASSLRAGGGTDTQYF
>TRBJ2-1|TRBD2|TRBV15|many
TGTGCCACCAGCAGAGGGACTAGCGGGCGTTTGGAGCAGTTCTTC
CATSRGTSGRLEQFF
>TRBJ1-1|-|TRBV14|few
TGTGCCAGCAGCCAATATGCCCCGCAAGAAGCTTTCTTT
CASSQYAPQEAFF
>TRBJ1-5|-|TRBV15|few
TGTGCCACCAGCAGCTTTCAGGGGCCCAATCAGCCCCAGCATTTT
CATSSFQGPNQPQHF
>TRBJ2-5|-|TRBV6-6|-
TGTGCCAGCAGTTACTCCCAAGAGACCCAGTACTTC
CASSYSQETQYF
>TRBJ2-1|TRBD1|TRBV18|few
TGTGCCAGCTCGACAGGGGGCAGTGAGCAGTTCTTC
CASSTGGSEQFF
>TRBJ2-3|-|TRBV7-8|many
TGTGCCAGCAGCTTGGCCTCTCGTGGCACAGATACGCAGTATTTT
CASSLASRGTDTQYF
>TRBJ2-5|-|TRBV7-2|-
TGTGCCAGCAGCTCTAGGGATGGGGAGACCCAGTACTTC
CASSSRDGETQYF